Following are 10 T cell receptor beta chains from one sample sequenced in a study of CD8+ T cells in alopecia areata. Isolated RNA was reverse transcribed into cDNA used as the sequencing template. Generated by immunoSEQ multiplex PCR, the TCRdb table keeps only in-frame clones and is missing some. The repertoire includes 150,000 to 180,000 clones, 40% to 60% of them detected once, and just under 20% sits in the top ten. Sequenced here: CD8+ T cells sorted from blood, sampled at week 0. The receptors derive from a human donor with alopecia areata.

The CDR3 bases are TGTGCCATCAGTGAGAGCAGCTCACCCCTCCACTTT. Protein sequence: CAISESSSPLHF. The J gene is TRBJ1-6, the V gene TRBV10-3, with D unresolved. Germline loops: CDR1 ENHRY, CDR2 SYGVKD. The germline V and J ends were trimmed by 2 bases and 10 bases, with 6 bases remaining between them. There are 12 residues in the CDR3.

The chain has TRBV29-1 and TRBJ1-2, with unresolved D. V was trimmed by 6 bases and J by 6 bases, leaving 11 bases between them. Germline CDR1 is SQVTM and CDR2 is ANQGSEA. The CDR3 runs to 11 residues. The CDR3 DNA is TGCAGCGTCCCGAGGACTGATGGCTACACCTTC. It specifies CSVPRTDGYTF. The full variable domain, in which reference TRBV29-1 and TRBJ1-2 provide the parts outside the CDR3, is SAVISQKPSRDICQRGTSLTIQCQVDSQVTMMFWYRQQPGQSLTLIATANQGSEATYESGFVIDKFPISRPNLTFSTLTVSNMSPEDSSIYLCSVPRTDGYTFGSGTRLTVV.

The DNA of the CDR3 is TGTGCCAGTGGACAGCCGAACTACGAGCAGTACTTC. It yields the protein CASGQPNYEQYF. V usage is TRBV6-6 and J usage is TRBJ2-7; D perhaps matches TRBD1 (6 bases). Germline V gene sequence: CDR1 MNHNY, CDR2 SVGAGI (reference sequence). V lost 9 bases and J 3 bases, leaving 12 bases between the germline ends. The CDR3 runs to 12 residues.

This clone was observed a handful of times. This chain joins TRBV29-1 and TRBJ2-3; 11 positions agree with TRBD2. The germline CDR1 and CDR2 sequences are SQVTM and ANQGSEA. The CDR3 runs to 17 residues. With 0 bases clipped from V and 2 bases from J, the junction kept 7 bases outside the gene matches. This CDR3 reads CSVEDPSGLAVTDTQYF. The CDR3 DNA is TGCAGCGTTGAAGACCCTTCGGGACTAGCGGTCACAGATACGCAGTATTTT.

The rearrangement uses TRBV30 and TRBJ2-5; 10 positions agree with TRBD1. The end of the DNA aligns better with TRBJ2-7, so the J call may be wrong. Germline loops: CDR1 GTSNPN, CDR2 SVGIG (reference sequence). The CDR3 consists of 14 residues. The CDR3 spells CAWSVGGTGDEQYF. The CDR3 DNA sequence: TGTGCCTGGAGTGTAGGAGGGACAGGGGACGAGCAGTACTTC.

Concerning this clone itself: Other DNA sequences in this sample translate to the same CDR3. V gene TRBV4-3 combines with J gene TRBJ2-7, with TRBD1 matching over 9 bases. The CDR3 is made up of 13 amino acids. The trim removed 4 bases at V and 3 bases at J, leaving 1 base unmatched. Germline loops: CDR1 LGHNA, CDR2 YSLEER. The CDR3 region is CASSPDRGYEQYF. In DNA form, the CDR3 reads TGCGCCAGCAGCCCGGACAGGGGCTACGAGCAGTACTTC.

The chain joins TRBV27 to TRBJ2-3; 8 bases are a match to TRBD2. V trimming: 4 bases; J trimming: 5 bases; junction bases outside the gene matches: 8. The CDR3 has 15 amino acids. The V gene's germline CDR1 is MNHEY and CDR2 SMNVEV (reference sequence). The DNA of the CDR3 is TGTGCCAGCAGTTCCGACTCGAGCGGGGGAGATACGCAGTATTTT. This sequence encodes CASSSDSSGGDTQYF.

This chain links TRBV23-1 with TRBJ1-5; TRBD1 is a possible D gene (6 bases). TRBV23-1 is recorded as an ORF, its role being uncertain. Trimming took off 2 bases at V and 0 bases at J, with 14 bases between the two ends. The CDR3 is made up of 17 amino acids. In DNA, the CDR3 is TGCGCCAGCAGTCAAGAGAGGGGACACTATAGCAATCAGCCCCAGCATTTT. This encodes CASSQERGHYSNQPQHF.

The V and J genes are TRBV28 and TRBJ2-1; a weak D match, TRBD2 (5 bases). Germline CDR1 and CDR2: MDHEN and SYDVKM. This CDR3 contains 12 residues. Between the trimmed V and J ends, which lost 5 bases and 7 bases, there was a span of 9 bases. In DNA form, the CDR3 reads TGTGCCAGCAGTGCCCTAGCTAATGAGCAGTTCTTC. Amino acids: CASSALANEQFF.

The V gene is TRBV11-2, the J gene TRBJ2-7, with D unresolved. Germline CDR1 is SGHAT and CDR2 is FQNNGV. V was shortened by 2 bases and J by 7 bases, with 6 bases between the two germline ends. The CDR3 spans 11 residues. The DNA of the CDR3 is TGTGCCAGCAGCTTAAGTCTAGAGCAGTACTTC. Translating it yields CASSLSLEQYF.